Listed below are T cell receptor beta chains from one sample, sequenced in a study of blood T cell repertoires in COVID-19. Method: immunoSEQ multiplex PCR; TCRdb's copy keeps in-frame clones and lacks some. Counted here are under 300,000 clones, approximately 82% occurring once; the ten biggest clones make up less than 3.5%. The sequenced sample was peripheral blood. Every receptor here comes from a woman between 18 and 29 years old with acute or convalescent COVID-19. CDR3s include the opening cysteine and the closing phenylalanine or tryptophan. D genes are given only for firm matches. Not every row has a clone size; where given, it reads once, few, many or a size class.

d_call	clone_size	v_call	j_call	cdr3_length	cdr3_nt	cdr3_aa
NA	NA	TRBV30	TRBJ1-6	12	TGTGCCTGGAGGGGAGTTAATTCACCCCTCCACTTT	CAWRGVNSPLHF
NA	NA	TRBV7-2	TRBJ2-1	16	TGTGCCAGCAGCTTAGGGGGGGACTTTGTTGGGAATGAGCAGTTCTTC	CASSLGGDFVGNEQFF
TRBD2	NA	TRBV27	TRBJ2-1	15	TGTGCCAGCAGTCGGGGGGCGGGAGGGCTTAATGAGCAGTTCTTC	CASSRGAGGLNEQFF
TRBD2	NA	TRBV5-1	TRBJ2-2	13	TGCGCCAGCGGCGGGGGGAACACCGGGGAGCTGTTTTTT	CASGGGNTGELFF
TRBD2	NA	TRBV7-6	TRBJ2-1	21	TGTGCCAGCAGCTTAAGACCCGGGACTAGCGGGAAAACTGGGACCTACAATGAGCAGTTCTTC	CASSLRPGTSGKTGTYNEQFF
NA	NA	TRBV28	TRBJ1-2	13	TGTGCCAGCAGTTTCCAGGGGAGCAATGGCTACACCTTC	CASSFQGSNGYTF
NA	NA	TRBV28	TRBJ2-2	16	TGTGCCAGCAGTGGCCCTTCGGAGCTGAACACCGGGGAGCTGTTTTTT	CASSGPSELNTGELFF
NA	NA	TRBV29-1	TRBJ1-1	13	TGCAGCGTTGAGGGGGGAGGTGTCACTGAAGCTTTCTTT	CSVEGGGVTEAFF
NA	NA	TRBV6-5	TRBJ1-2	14	TGTGCCAGCAAGAAGACAGCCTCTAACTATGGCTACACCTTC	CASKKTASNYGYTF
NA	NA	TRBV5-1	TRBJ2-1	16	TGCGCCAGCAGCCCTTATGGGGGTGGGGGAGGAAATGAGCAGTTCTTC	CASSPYGGGGGNEQFF
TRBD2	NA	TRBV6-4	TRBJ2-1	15	TGTGCCAGCAGCTTACTAGCGGGAGATGTACATGAGCAGTTCTTC	CASSLLAGDVHEQFF
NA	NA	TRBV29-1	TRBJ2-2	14	TGCAGCGTTGTTTCCAGGGGGAACACCGGGGAGCTGTTTTTT	CSVVSRGNTGELFF
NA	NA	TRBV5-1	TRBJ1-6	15	TGCGCCAGCAGCTTGGGGGACTTAAATAATTCACCCCTCCACTTT	CASSLGDLNNSPLHF
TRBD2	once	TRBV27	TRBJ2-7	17	TGTGCCAGCAGTTTAAGGGGACCGCTAGCGGGAGCGTACGAGCAGTACTTC	CASSLRGPLAGAYEQYF
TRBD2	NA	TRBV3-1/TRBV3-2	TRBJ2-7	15	TGTGCCAGCAGCCCCCCCAGCGGGGGCGCGGGGGAGCAGTACTTC	CASSPPSGGAGEQYF
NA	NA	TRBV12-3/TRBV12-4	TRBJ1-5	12	TGTGCCAGCAGATGGACAGATCAGCCCCAGCATTTT	CASRWTDQPQHF
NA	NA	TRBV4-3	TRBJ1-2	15	TGCGCCAGCAGCCAGGACAGAGCGACTAACTATGGCTACACCTTC	CASSQDRATNYGYTF
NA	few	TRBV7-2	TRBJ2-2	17	TGTGCCAGCAGCTTAGGAGTTAGCGGATCGAACACCGGGGAGCTGTTTTTT	CASSLGVSGSNTGELFF
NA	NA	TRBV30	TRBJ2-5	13	TGTGCCTGGAGGGACTACCTACGGGAGACCCAGTACTTC	CAWRDYLRETQYF
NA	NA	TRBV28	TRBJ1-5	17	TGTGCCAGCACCCGTCCGGGGGTCACGGTGAGCAATCAGCCCCAGCATTTT	CASTRPGVTVSNQPQHF
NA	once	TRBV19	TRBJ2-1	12	TGTGCCAGTAGTATTAACGGCAATGAGCAGTTCTTC	CASSINGNEQFF
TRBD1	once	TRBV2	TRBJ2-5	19	TGTGCCAGCTACCAAATAGGGACAGGGGGTCCCCGGCGGGTCGAGACCCAGTACTTC	CASYQIGTGGPRRVETQYF
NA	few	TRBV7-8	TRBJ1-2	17	TGTGCCAGCAGCCCGGGGGGGGGAGGGTCCTCTAACTATGGCTACACCTTC	CASSPGGGGSSNYGYTF
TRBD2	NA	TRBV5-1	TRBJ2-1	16	TGCGCCAGCAGCTTGGGACTAGCGGGTACCTTGGATGAGCAGTTCTTC	CASSLGLAGTLDEQFF
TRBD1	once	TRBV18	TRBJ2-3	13	TGTGCCAGCTCACCAGATCTACAGGGGATGCAGTATTTT	CASSPDLQGMQYF
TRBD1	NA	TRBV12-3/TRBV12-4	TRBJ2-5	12	TGTGCCAGCAGTGACAGGGGGCGGACCCAGTACTTC	CASSDRGRTQYF
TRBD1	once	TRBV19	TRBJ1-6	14	TGTGCCAGTAGTATGGGACAGTTGAATTCACCCCTCCACTTT	CASSMGQLNSPLHF
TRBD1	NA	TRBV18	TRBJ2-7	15	TGTGCCAGCTCACCCTCCGGGACAGTAACATACGAGCAGTACTTC	CASSPSGTVTYEQYF
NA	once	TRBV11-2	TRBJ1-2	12	TGTGCCACCCCAGGTCGGGGTCATGGCTACACCTTC	CATPGRGHGYTF
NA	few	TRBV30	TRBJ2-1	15	TGTGCCTGCCCCGAGGAAAGAGGCATCTACAATGAGCAGTTCTTC	CACPEERGIYNEQFF
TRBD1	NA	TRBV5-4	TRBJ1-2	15	TGTGCCAGCAGCCTATCATCGGGACAGGACTATGGCTACACCTTC	CASSLSSGQDYGYTF
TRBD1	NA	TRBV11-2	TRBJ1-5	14	TGTGCCAGCAGCCGGGACAGGTACAATCAGCCCCAGCATTTT	CASSRDRYNQPQHF
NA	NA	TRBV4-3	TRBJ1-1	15	TGCGCCAGCAGCCAAAATGTGGAGGTGAACACTGAAGCTTTCTTT	CASSQNVEVNTEAFF
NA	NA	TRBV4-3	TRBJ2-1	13	TGCGCCAGCAGCCAAGATGCAGGGCAAGTTCTGTTCTTC	CASSQDAGQVLFF
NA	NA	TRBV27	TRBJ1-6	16	TGTGCCAGCAGTTTATCTCCAGGCGACTATAATTCACCCCTCCACTTT	CASSLSPGDYNSPLHF
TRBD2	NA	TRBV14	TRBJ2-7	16	TGTGCCAGCAGCCCCACTAGCGGGAGACTGATCTACGAGCAGTACTTC	CASSPTSGRLIYEQYF
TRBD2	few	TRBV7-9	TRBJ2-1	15	TGTGCCAGCAGCTTAGGACTAGCGGGAGGGTATGAGCAGTTCTTC	CASSLGLAGGYEQFF
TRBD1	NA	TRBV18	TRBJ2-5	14	TGTGCCAGCTCAGCCGACAGGGGTCGAGAGACCCAGTACTTC	CASSADRGRETQYF
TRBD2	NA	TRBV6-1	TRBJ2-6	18	TGTGCCAGCAGTGAGCACCCAATGGGGGGGACTGGGGCCAACGTCCTGACTTTC	CASSEHPMGGTGANVLTF
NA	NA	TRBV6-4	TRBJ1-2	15	TGTGCCAGCAGTGACTCGACCGAAGGGGGATATGGCTACACCTTC	CASSDSTEGGYGYTF
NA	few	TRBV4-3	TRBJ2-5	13	TGCGCCAGCAGCCAAGATATCGGAGAGACCCAGTACTTC	CASSQDIGETQYF
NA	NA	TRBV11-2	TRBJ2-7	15	TGTGCCAGCAGCTTAGATGTTACAGGGACCTACGAGCAGTACTTC	CASSLDVTGTYEQYF
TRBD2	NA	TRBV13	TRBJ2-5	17	TGTGCCAGCAGCTTAGGGTTCGGGGGAGGGCCCGGAGAGACCCAGTACTTC	CASSLGFGGGPGETQYF
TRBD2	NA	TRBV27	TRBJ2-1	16	TGTGCCAGCGGGGCCCGACTAGCGGGAGTCGTCGATGAGCAGTTCTTC	CASGARLAGVVDEQFF
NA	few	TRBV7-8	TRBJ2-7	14	TGTGCCAGCAGCGGGGGGGCCTCCCGAGTTGAGCAGTACTTC	CASSGGASRVEQYF
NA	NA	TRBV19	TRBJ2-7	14	TGTGCCAGTAGTAATATCGGGAGTGTAAACGAGCAGTACTTC	CASSNIGSVNEQYF
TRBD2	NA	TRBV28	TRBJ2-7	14	TGTGCCAGCCAAGACCCCGGGACTAAATACGAGCAGTACTTC	CASQDPGTKYEQYF
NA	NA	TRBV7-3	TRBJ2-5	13	TGTGCCAGCAGCCTGGGACTTCAAGAGACCCAGTACTTC	CASSLGLQETQYF
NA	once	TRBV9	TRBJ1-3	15	TGTGCCAGCTCAACCCGGGGTCAGGCCGGGAACACCATATATTTT	CASSTRGQAGNTIYF
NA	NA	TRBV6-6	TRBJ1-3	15	TGTGCCAGCAGCCCCCAGACAGACTCTGGAAACACCATATATTTT	CASSPQTDSGNTIYF
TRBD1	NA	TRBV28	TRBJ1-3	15	TGTGCCAGCAGCAAAGGGGGCGCAGGGGGAAACACCATATATTTT	CASSKGGAGGNTIYF
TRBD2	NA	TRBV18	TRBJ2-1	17	TGTGCCAGCTCACCCCTATCCATAGCGGGAGGGTCCTATGAGCAGTTCTTC	CASSPLSIAGGSYEQFF
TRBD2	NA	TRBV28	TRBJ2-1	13	TGTGCCAGCGAGAGCGGGGCATACAATGAGCAGTTCTTC	CASESGAYNEQFF
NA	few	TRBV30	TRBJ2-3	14	TGTGCCTGGAGCCCACGGGGAAGCACAGATACGCAGTATTTT	CAWSPRGSTDTQYF
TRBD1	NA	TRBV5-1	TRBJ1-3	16	TGCGCCAGCAGCTTGGACGGACAGGGGATTGGAAACACCATATATTTT	CASSLDGQGIGNTIYF
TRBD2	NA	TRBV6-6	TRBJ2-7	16	TGTGCCAGCAGTGGCCGGGACTACCAGAGCTCCTACGAGCAGTACTTC	CASSGRDYQSSYEQYF
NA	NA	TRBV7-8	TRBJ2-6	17	TGTGCCAGCAGCTTAGCGGGCAGGGGGGCTGGGGCCAACGTCCTGACTTTC	CASSLAGRGAGANVLTF